A single sample gave rise to the 8 T cell receptor beta chains below, sequenced in a study of blood T cell repertoires in COVID-19. Clones were sequenced by immunoSEQ multiplex PCR, and TCRdb holds only the in-frame ones, with some missing. The sample yields around 65,000 clones, just under 80% seen once. The source material was peripheral blood. Receptors were obtained from a human donor in a cohort sampled during active COVID-19.

The rearrangement links TRBV5-6 to TRBJ1-1; tentatively, D is TRBD1 (5 bases). Germline assignment: CDR1 SGHDT and CDR2 YYEEEE. V lost 4 bases and J 0 bases, leaving 10 bases between the germline ends. This CDR3 comprises 14 residues. CDR3 sequence reads: CASSATAMNTEAFF. The CDR3 region has the DNA TGTGCCAGCAGCGCGACAGCTATGAACACTGAAGCTTTCTTT.

The chain recombines TRBV24-1 with TRBJ1-5; no clear D gene. This CDR3 has 12 residues. Between the trimmed V and J ends, which lost 4 bases and 4 bases, there was a span of 4 bases. In germline, CDR1 is KGHDR, CDR2 SFDVKD. CDR3 sequence (DNA): TGTGCCACCAGTGACAGAAATCAGCCCCAGCATTTT. Encoded protein: CATSDRNQPQHF.

The chain recombines TRBV19 with TRBJ2-1; a weak D match, TRBD2 (5 bases). Germline loops: CDR1 LNHDA, CDR2 SQIVND (reference sequence). Trimming cost V 5 bases and J 7 bases, with 15 bases left between them. The CDR3 is 14 amino acids. The CDR3 protein is CASSSSGYGNEQFF. The DNA for the CDR3 is TGTGCCAGTAGTTCGAGCGGTTACGGGAATGAGCAGTTCTTC.

The chain uses TRBV2 and TRBJ2-1; 9 bases are a match to TRBD2. Trimming took 7 bases from V and 7 from J; bases not matched to a gene: 5. This CDR3 comprises 13 residues. CDR1 and CDR2 (germline): SNHLY, FYNNEI. CDR3 residues: CASNQRGANEQFF. The DNA of the CDR3 is TGTGCCAGCAACCAGCGGGGGGCGAATGAGCAGTTCTTC. The entire variable domain, with the rest obtained from reference TRBV2 and TRBJ2-1, is as follows: EPEVTQTPSHQVTQMGQEVILRCVPISNHLYFYWYRQILGQKVEFLVSFYNNEISEKSEIFDDQFSVERPDGSNFTLKIRSTKLEDSAMYFCASNQRGANEQFFGPGTRLTVL.

The DNA for the CDR3 is TGTGCCAGCAACCTAGGTACGAGGAACACCGGGGAGCTGTTTTTT. This gives the protein CASNLGTRNTGELFF. This rearrangement joins TRBV11-2 to TRBJ2-2; D gene uncertain. V was trimmed by 7 bases and J by 1 base, leaving 13 bases between them. Germline CDR1 is SGHAT and CDR2 is FQNNGV. The CDR3 length is 15 residues.

CDR3 in amino acids: CASSYTGNHEQYF. CDR3 sequence (DNA): TGTGCCAGCAGTTACACAGGGAACCACGAGCAGTACTTC. The chain joins TRBV12-3 or TRBV12-4 to TRBJ2-7; possibly TRBD1 for D (6 bases). This CDR3 has 13 residues. V lost 4 bases and J 5 bases, leaving 12 bases between the germline ends.

The sample holds one count of this clone. The genes are TRBV9 and TRBJ1-4, with D uncertain. Germline assignment: CDR1 SGDLS and CDR2 YYNGEE. The CDR3 extends over 14 amino acids. V was pared by 0 bases and J by 5 bases, with 8 bases between. The CDR3 here is CASSVGVVNEKLFF. The CDR3 DNA is TGTGCCAGCAGCGTAGGTGTCGTCAATGAAAAACTGTTTTTT.

This clone showed up many times. The rearrangement joins TRBV6-1 to TRBJ1-5; TRBD1 matches at 8 bases. This CDR3 region has 15 residues. From germline, CDR1 is MNHNS and CDR2 SASEGT. The trim removed 0 bases at V and 7 bases at J, leaving 5 bases unmatched. The CDR3, as DNA: TGTGCCAGCAGTGAAGCCCCACAGGGGGAACAGCCCCAGCATTTT. Translated: CASSEAPQGEQPQHF.